These 9 T cell receptor beta chains came from one sample sequenced in a study of beta chain features in type 1 diabetes. Study conclusions and caveats: People with Type 1 diabetes carried modestly yet significantly shorter TCRB CDR3s in all four CD4+ subsets.

These receptors have no known antigen. The investigators reverse transcribed all of the isolated RNA, so they sequenced expressed TCRB transcripts. Profiled with immunoSEQ multiplex PCR; TCRdb holds only in-frame clones, not every one. The sample lists about 180,000 clones, 6.5% to 9.5% seen once, with about 0.9% in the top ten. The material sequenced was central memory CD4+ T cells from blood. The receptor set was obtained from a woman between 35 and 50 years old with type 1 diabetes.

This chain joins TRBV30 and TRBJ2-3, with 8 bases lining up with TRBD1. V shed 0 bases and J 4 bases; nucleotides not matched to a gene: 6. CDR3 length: 15 residues. Germline loops: CDR1 GTSNPN, CDR2 SVGIG (reference sequence). The CDR3 DNA follows: TGTGCCTGGAGTGTATTGGACAGGGAGTCAGATACGCAGTATTTT. Translation gives CAWSVLDRESDTQYF.

This clone was counted a few times. The chain couples TRBV10-3 to TRBJ2-7; 9 bases match TRBD2. CDR3 size: 14 residues. The junction had 12 bases not matched to a gene; V was cut back by 8 bases and J by 7 bases. Germline V gives CDR1 ENHRY, CDR2 SYGVKD. The CDR3 coding sequence is TGTGCCATCCGGGGGGAGACTAGCGGCTTAGAGCAGTACTTC. This sequence encodes CAIRGETSGLEQYF.

Ten or more counts support this clone. This chain uses TRBV4-3 with TRBJ2-2, with D tentatively TRBD1 (6 bases). The V and J ends lost 4 bases and 1 base respectively, with 13 bases between them. The germline V gene encodes CDR1 LGHNA and CDR2 YSLEER. This CDR3 is 16 amino acids long. CDR3 coding DNA: TGCGCCAGCAGCCGGCGTCGGGGACAGAACACCGGGGAGCTGTTTTTT. Its protein product is CASSRRRGQNTGELFF.

This clone was seen more than once but under ten times. The CDR3 sequence is CATREVSREAFF. CDR3 in DNA: TGTGCCACCCGGGAGGTGAGCAGAGAAGCTTTCTTT. The chain recombines TRBV28 with TRBJ1-1; no firm D call. Trimming cost V 10 bases and J 8 bases, with 17 bases left between them. Germline V gene sequence: CDR1 MDHEN, CDR2 SYDVKM. There are 12 residues in the CDR3.

The chain has TRBV7-2 and TRBJ2-7; 14 nucleotides align to TRBD2. The CDR3 consists of 16 residues. J was trimmed by 0 bases and V by 5 bases; bases with no gene match: 3. From germline, CDR1 is SGHTA and CDR2 FQGNSA. CDR3 bases: TGTGCCAGCAGCCAAGGGACTAGCGGGAGCTCCTACGAGCAGTACTTC. It is translated as CASSQGTSGSSYEQYF.

This sequence joins TRBV4-3 and TRBJ1-5; unclear D gene. Trimming took 5 bases from V and 0 from J, leaving 11 bases between them. This CDR3 comprises 15 residues. Germline V gene lookup returns CDR1 LGHNA and CDR2 YSLEER. The CDR3: CASSLQLYSNQPQHF. The CDR3 coding sequence is TGCGCCAGCAGCTTACAGCTATATAGCAATCAGCCCCAGCATTTT.

This clone was detected a few times. This chain joins TRBV5-1 and TRBJ2-1; TRBD2 agrees at 11 bases. The CDR3 runs to 16 residues. Germline V CDR1 and CDR2: SGHRS, YFSETQ. Trimming cost V 0 bases and J 9 bases; bases outside gene matches: 8. CDR3 protein: CASSLGSSGRSAEQFF. Written as DNA, the CDR3 is TGCGCCAGCAGCTTGGGTTCTAGCGGGAGGAGCGCTGAGCAGTTCTTC.

The chain carries TRBV11-2 and TRBJ2-3, with TRBD2 matching 7 bases. CDR1 and CDR2 (germline): SGHAT, FQNNGV. The CDR3 extends over 16 amino acids. After removal of 1 base from V and 4 bases from J, the junction contained 8 bases not matched to a gene. The DNA of the CDR3 is TGTGCCAGCAGCTTAGGCGGCGGGAGTGGCGCAGATACGCAGTATTTT. Its protein product is CASSLGGGSGADTQYF.

This clone was recorded a few times. The chain employs TRBV4-2 and TRBJ2-6; tentative D call: TRBD1 (6 bases). Germline V lookup: CDR1 LGHNA, CDR2 YNFKEQ. The CDR3 sequence is 18 residues long. Trimming left V 6 bases short and J 4 bases short, with 22 bases between. In nucleotides, the CDR3 is TGTGCCAGCAGTCTCACAGGGTTCCCAGTTAGCGGGGCCAACGTCCTGACTTTC. Encoded protein: CASSLTGFPVSGANVLTF.